This T cell receptor beta chain was identified in a study of blood T cell repertoires in COVID-19. Study context: Samples came from the United States, Italy and Spain, spanning acute and convalescent COVID-19. The analysed material was cDNA or gDNA that came from T cells, B-cell-depleted T cells, or PBMCs.

The authors' processing: Nucleated cell counts were estimated from reference gene primer amplification. Method: immunoSEQ multiplex PCR; TCRdb's copy keeps in-frame clones and lacks some. For V, J and clone size, that table is used; D and trimming come from the DNA. This sample has about 130,000 clones, with 70% to 85% found just once. The V and J ends lost 0 bases and 1 base respectively, with 6 bases between them. CDR3 length: 14 amino acids. Looked up from germline, CDR1 is ENHRY and CDR2 is SYGVKD. Sequenced input: peripheral blood. The genes are TRBV10-3 and TRBJ2-5; no reliable D call. The TCR sequence derives from a man aged 60 to 75 who had recovered from COVID-19. The CDR3, as DNA: TGTGCCATCAGTGAGTCGAACAGCCAAGAGACCCAGTACTTC. It is translated as CAISESNSQETQYF.